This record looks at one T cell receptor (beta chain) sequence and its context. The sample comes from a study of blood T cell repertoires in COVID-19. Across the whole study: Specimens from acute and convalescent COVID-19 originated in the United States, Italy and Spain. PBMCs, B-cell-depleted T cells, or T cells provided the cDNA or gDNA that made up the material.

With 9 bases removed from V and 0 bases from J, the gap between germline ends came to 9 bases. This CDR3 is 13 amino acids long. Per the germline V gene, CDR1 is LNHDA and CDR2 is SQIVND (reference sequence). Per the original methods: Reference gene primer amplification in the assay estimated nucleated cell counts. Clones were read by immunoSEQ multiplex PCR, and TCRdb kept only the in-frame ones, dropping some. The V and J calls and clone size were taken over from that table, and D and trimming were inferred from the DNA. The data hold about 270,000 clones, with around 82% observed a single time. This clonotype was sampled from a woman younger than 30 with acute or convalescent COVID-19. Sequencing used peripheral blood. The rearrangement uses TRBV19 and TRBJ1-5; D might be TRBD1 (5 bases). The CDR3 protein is CASGGYSNQPQHF. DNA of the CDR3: TGTGCCAGCGGGGGGTATAGCAATCAGCCCCAGCATTTT.